A single sample is the source of the 3 T cell receptor beta chains below, sequenced in a study of CD8+ T cells in alopecia areata. Sequencing used cDNA as its template, made by extracting RNA and reverse transcribing it. Profiled with immunoSEQ multiplex PCR; TCRdb holds only in-frame clones, not every one. The sample contains roughly 100,000 clones, 85% to 90% of which appear only once. Sample treatment: oral pan-JAK inhibitor, 5-10 mg twice daily. The sequencing used CD8+ T cells sorted from blood, collected between weeks 30 and 35, from a patient treated with tofacitinib. Receptor source: a human donor with alopecia areata.

This clone was seen more than once but under ten times. The chain employs TRBV5-1 and TRBJ2-1; 7 bases fit TRBD2. With V trimmed by 4 bases and J by 8 bases, 15 bases remained unmatched. Germline lookup yields CDR1 SGHRS and CDR2 YFSETQ. The CDR3 runs to 16 residues. The DNA of the CDR3 is TGCGCCAGCAGCACGGGGACGGCCGTGGGGAGGGATGAGCAGTTCTTC. It codes for CASSTGTAVGRDEQFF.

Written as DNA, the CDR3 is TGTGCCAGCAGCCCCCCAATACAGGGGGCGAGGGATCAGCCCCAGCATTTT. Its translation is CASSPPIQGARDQPQHF. The V gene is TRBV7-9, the J gene TRBJ1-5; 9 bases line up with TRBD1. The CDR3 covers 17 residues. Germline V gene sequence: CDR1 SEHNR, CDR2 FQNEAQ (reference sequence). Trimming cost V 5 bases and J 5 bases; bases outside gene matches: 13.

The chain combines TRBV27 with TRBJ1-5; maybe TRBD1 (5 bases). Between the trimmed V and J ends, which lost 2 bases and 5 bases, there was a span of 13 bases. The CDR3 covers 15 residues. Per the germline V gene, CDR1 is MNHEY and CDR2 is SMNVEV (reference sequence). CDR3 region: CASSLRRGFDQPQHF. Written as DNA, the CDR3 is TGTGCCAGCAGTTTAAGGAGGGGATTTGATCAGCCCCAGCATTTT.